The rows below give T cell receptor beta chains drawn from one sample of a study of blood T cell repertoires in COVID-19. This table comes from immunoSEQ multiplex PCR, and its TCRdb copy is limited to in-frame clones, with some not included. The sample holds roughly 110,000 clones, roughly 84% seen once. Source material: peripheral blood. The receptors come from a man aged 35-49 years with acute or convalescent COVID-19. Both conserved end residues are part of each CDR3. A D gene is named only where the DNA matches it firmly. Clone size is stated in some rows and not others, as once, few, many or a class when expanded.

j_call	clone_size	v_call	d_call	cdr3_nt	cdr3_aa
TRBJ1-6	once	TRBV24-1	NA	TGTGCCACAGCCCCGAGGGGGTATAATTCACCCCTCCACTTT	CATAPRGYNSPLHF
TRBJ2-1	NA	TRBV6-5	NA	TGTGCCAGCAGGCCGGGGGTCCCTTACAATGAGCAGTTCTTC	CASRPGVPYNEQFF
TRBJ2-1	NA	TRBV3-1/TRBV3-2	NA	TGTGCCAGCAGGGGAGCTGATGAGCAGTTCTTC	CASRGADEQFF
TRBJ2-2	NA	TRBV18	TRBD1	TGTGCCAGCCTGAGGACAGGGGGCACCGGGGAGCTGTTTTTT	CASLRTGGTGELFF
TRBJ2-7	NA	TRBV2	TRBD1	TGTGCCAGCAGTGGACAGGGGTACGAGCAGTACTTC	CASSGQGYEQYF
TRBJ1-5	NA	TRBV19	NA	TGTGCCAGTAGTATCGTAGGCAATCAGCCCCAGCATTTT	CASSIVGNQPQHF
TRBJ2-5	NA	TRBV5-1	TRBD2	TGCGCCAGCAGCTTCCAATACGGTCAGACTAGCCTGGAGGGGACCCAGTACTTC	CASSFQYGQTSLEGTQYF
TRBJ2-1	NA	TRBV7-9	NA	TGTGCCAGCAGCCTCCGACTAGGCTCCTACAATGAGCAGTTCTTC	CASSLRLGSYNEQFF
TRBJ1-6	NA	TRBV11-1	NA	TGTGCCAGCAGCTTAGAGGGGAATTCACCCCTCCACTTT	CASSLEGNSPLHF
TRBJ1-1	NA	TRBV6-5	TRBD1	TGTGCCAGCAGTTACTCGAACAGGGGGAACACTGAAGCTTTCTTT	CASSYSNRGNTEAFF
TRBJ1-4	NA	TRBV3-1/TRBV3-2	TRBD1	TGTGCCAGCAGCCCACCAGGGGGGTTTGGAGAAAAACTGTTTTTT	CASSPPGGFGEKLFF
TRBJ2-2	NA	TRBV5-5	NA	TGTGCCAGCAGCTTACTTGTTTCTACCGTCCCCGGGGAGCTGTTTTTT	CASSLLVSTVPGELFF
TRBJ2-1	once	TRBV4-1	TRBD2	TGCGCCAGCAGCCGAGAGAGCGGGAGGTCCTCCTACAATGAGCAGTTCTTC	CASSRESGRSSYNEQFF
TRBJ1-2	NA	TRBV2	NA	TGTGCCAGCAGGAGGGAGGCAGGGTCCTATGGCTACACCTTC	CASRREAGSYGYTF
TRBJ2-1	NA	TRBV7-2	TRBD2	TGTGCCAGCAGCTTAGCGGTAGCGGGTAGCTCCTACAATGAGCAGTTCTTC	CASSLAVAGSSYNEQFF
TRBJ2-1	NA	TRBV5-4	TRBD2	TGTGCCAGCAGCTTCACTAGCGGCTCCTACAATGAGCAGTTCTTC	CASSFTSGSYNEQFF
TRBJ1-5	NA	TRBV6-5	TRBD1	TGTGCCAGCATGCGGACAGGGGGTAATCAGCCCCAGCATTTT	CASMRTGGNQPQHF
TRBJ2-5	NA	TRBV30	NA	TGTGCCTGGAGTGGGATGACAGGTTCCGAATACTTC	CAWSGMTGSEYF
TRBJ2-3	NA	TRBV3-1/TRBV3-2	NA	TGTGCCAGCAGCCAAAAGTCTGGCGGTCCAGATACGCAGTATTTT	CASSQKSGGPDTQYF
TRBJ2-7	NA	TRBV2	NA	TGTGCCAGCAGTGAAGCGATGACATCCTACGAGCAGTACTTC	CASSEAMTSYEQYF
TRBJ2-1	NA	TRBV7-9	TRBD1	TGTGCCAGCAGCCCCCCCGGGACAGACTACAATGAGCAGTTCTTC	CASSPPGTDYNEQFF
TRBJ2-7	NA	TRBV5-1	NA	TGCGCCAGCAGCTTGATCCCCACGGTCCTCGAGCAGTACTTC	CASSLIPTVLEQYF
TRBJ2-3	NA	TRBV7-7	NA	TGTGCTAGCAGCCAGACTGGTCCGCCTAGTACGCAGTATTTT	CASSQTGPPSTQYF
TRBJ1-6	few	TRBV27	TRBD1	TGTGCCAGCAGAGGGACAGGGTATTCTTCACCCCTCCACTTT	CASRGTGYSSPLHF
TRBJ2-1	NA	TRBV27	NA	TGTGCCAGCAGTAAATGGACAGGGAGGGACAATGAGCAGTTCTTC	CASSKWTGRDNEQFF
TRBJ2-2	NA	TRBV29-1	NA	TGCAGCGTTTCACGGGGGAACACCGGGGAGCTGTTTTTT	CSVSRGNTGELFF
TRBJ2-1	NA	TRBV7-2	TRBD2	TGTGCCAGCAGCGGGGGACTAGCGGGAGCTAATGAGCAGTTCTTC	CASSGGLAGANEQFF
TRBJ2-7	NA	TRBV6-1	NA	TGTGCCAGCAGTGAACAGGGGACGACGGTCTACGAGCAGTACTTC	CASSEQGTTVYEQYF
TRBJ1-4	NA	TRBV7-9	NA	TGTGCCAGCAGCTTAGACAGGGTTGAAAAACTGTTTTTT	CASSLDRVEKLFF
TRBJ2-5	NA	TRBV2	NA	TGTGCCAGCAGTGTCTCCCAAGAGACCCAGTACTTC	CASSVSQETQYF
TRBJ2-7	once	TRBV5-1	TRBD1	TGCGCCAGCAGGACAGGGACCTACTCCTACGAGCAGTACTTC	CASRTGTYSYEQYF
TRBJ1-5	NA	TRBV5-1	TRBD1	TGCGCCAGCAGCCGCACAGGGGATAGCAATCAGCCCCAGCATTTT	CASSRTGDSNQPQHF
TRBJ2-3	NA	TRBV7-3	TRBD2	TGTGCCAGCAGCCCTCAGGGAGGGATGGTAGATACGCAGTATTTT	CASSPQGGMVDTQYF
TRBJ1-3	few	TRBV7-2	NA	TGTGCCAGCAGCTTAAACACGTATCTAGGTGACCCTGGAAACACCATATATTTT	CASSLNTYLGDPGNTIYF
TRBJ2-1	NA	TRBV7-2	NA	TGTGCCAGCAGCTTAGGGAGCTCCTACAATGAGCAGTTCTTC	CASSLGSSYNEQFF
TRBJ2-7	NA	TRBV10-2	TRBD2	TGCGCCAGCATTAGCGGGAGGGCCGAGCAGTACTTC	CASISGRAEQYF
TRBJ2-7	NA	TRBV13	TRBD1	TGTGCCAGCAGTCCCTTTCAGACAGGGGGGGCCGAGCAGTACTTC	CASSPFQTGGAEQYF
TRBJ1-1	NA	TRBV28	NA	TGTGCCAGCAGTTCCTTTCCGGGTCCGGACACTGAAGCTTTCTTT	CASSSFPGPDTEAFF
TRBJ2-3	once	TRBV7-2	NA	TGTGCCAGCAGCTTCGACGGACACTCCACAGATACGCAGTATTTT	CASSFDGHSTDTQYF
TRBJ2-5	NA	TRBV5-8	NA	TGTGCCAGCAGCGGTAGCGGCTACCTCGGGAGAGAGACCCAGTACTTC	CASSGSGYLGRETQYF
TRBJ1-1	NA	TRBV11-2	NA	TGTGCCAGCAGCTTAATGACGGGGGGCACTGAAGCTTTCTTT	CASSLMTGGTEAFF
TRBJ2-1	NA	TRBV11-2	TRBD2	TGTGCCAGCATTAAAAGGGGCGGGAGCTCCTACAATGAGCAGTTCTTC	CASIKRGGSSYNEQFF
TRBJ2-6	NA	TRBV15	NA	TGTGCCACCAGCAGAGACAGGTCTGGGGCCAACGTCCTGACTTTC	CATSRDRSGANVLTF
TRBJ2-4	NA	TRBV18	NA	TGTGCCAGCTCACCCAACGGGGGCATTCAGTACTTC	CASSPNGGIQYF
TRBJ1-1	NA	TRBV6-7	NA	TGTGCCAGCAGTTTTACCCCCACAGGCGCCCGCCCTCTGAACACTGAAGCTTTCTTT	CASSFTPTGARPLNTEAFF